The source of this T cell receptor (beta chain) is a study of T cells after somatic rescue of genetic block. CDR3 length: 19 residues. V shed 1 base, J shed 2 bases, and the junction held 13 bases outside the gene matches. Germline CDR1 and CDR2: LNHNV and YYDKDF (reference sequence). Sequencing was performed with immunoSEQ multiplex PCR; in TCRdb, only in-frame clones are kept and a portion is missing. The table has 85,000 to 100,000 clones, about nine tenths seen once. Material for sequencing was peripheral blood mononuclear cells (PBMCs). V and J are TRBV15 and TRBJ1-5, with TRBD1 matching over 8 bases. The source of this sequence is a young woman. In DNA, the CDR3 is TGTGCCACCAGCAGAGTCCTCCCCGGGACAGGTTACGGCAATCAGCCCCAGCATTTT. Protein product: CATSRVLPGTGYGNQPQHF.